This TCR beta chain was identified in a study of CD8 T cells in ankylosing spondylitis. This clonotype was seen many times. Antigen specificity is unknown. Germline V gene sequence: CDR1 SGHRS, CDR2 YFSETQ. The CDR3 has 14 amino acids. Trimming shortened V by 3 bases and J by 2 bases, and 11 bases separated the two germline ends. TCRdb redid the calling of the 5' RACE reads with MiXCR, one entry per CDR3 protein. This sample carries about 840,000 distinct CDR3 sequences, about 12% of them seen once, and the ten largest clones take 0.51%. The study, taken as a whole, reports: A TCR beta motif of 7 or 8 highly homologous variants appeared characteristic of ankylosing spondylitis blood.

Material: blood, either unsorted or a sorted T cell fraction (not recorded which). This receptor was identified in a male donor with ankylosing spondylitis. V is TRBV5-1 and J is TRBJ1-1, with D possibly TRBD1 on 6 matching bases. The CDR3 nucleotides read TGCGCCAGCAGCTCCGGACAGACCAACACTGAAGCTTTCTTT. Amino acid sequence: CASSSGQTNTEAFF.